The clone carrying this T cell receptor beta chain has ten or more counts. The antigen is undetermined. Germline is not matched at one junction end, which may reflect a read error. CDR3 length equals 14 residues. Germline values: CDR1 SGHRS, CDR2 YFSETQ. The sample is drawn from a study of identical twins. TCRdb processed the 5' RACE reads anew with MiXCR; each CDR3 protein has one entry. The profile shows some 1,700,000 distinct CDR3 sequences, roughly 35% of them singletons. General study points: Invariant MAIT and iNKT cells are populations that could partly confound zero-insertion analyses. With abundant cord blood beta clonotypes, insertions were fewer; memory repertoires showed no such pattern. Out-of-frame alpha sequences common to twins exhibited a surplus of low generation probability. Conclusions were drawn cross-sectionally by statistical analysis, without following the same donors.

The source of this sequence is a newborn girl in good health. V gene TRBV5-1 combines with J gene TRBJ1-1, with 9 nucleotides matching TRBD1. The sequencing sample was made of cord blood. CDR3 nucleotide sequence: TGTGCCAGCAGCTTAAGACAGGGGGACACTGAAGCTTTCTTT. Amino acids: CASSLRQGDTEAFF.